This record concerns one T cell receptor (beta chain) sequence. Antigen unknown. This sample is part of a study of graft-versus-host responses after intestinal transplantation. General study results and limits: In recipient marrow, GvH clones were found, and some appeared first in ileum or blood. An association linked early post-transplant HvG declines with peak circulating GvH clone levels.

Sequenced by immunoSEQ multiplex PCR; TCRdb stores in-frame clones only, minus some. The data show approximately 60,000 clones, about 90% seen once. The sequence was collected from a human patient who received an intestinal transplant, so some T cells may come from the graft donor. The sample here was PBMCs, taken 26 days after transplant.

The CDR3 bases are TGTGCCAGCAGCCGTCACCTACAGGGCCCCGGGGAGCTGTTTTTT. It is translated as CASSRHLQGPGELFF. The genes are TRBV11-1 and TRBJ2-2; possibly TRBD1 for D (6 bases). Trimming pared 5 bases from V and 6 bases from J, leaving 16 bases between. From germline, CDR1 is SGHAT and CDR2 FQDESV (reference sequence). The CDR3 contains 15 residues.